This is a list of T cell receptor beta chains from one sample in a study of blood T cell repertoires in COVID-19. Repertoires were generated with immunoSEQ multiplex PCR, while TCRdb's copy carries only in-frame clones and drops some. Among more than 110,000 clones listed, around 82% were seen once. The material sequenced was peripheral blood. These receptors came from a human donor in a cohort sampled during active COVID-19. Each CDR3 is given with its conserved first and last residue. D genes are given only for firm matches. Only part of the rows carry a size: once, few, many, or a class if the clone is expanded.

d_call,v_call,j_call,clone_size,cdr3_aa,cdr3_nt
.,TRBV7-2,TRBJ1-4,.,CASSLVGQGEKLFF,TGTGCCAGCAGCTTAGTGGGGCAGGGTGAAAAACTGTTTTTT
.,TRBV10-3,TRBJ1-1,.,CAISGELNTEAFF,TGTGCCATCAGTGGGGAGCTGAACACTGAAGCTTTCTTT
.,TRBV5-3,TRBJ1-3,.,CARSLPGYSGNTIYF,TGTGCCAGAAGCCTGCCGGGATACTCTGGAAACACCATATATTTT
TRBD1,TRBV5-1,TRBJ1-2,.,CASSWDRTNYGYTF,TGCGCCAGCAGCTGGGACAGGACTAACTATGGCTACACCTTC
.,TRBV5-1,TRBJ1-6,.,CASSLQEQANSPLHF,TGCGCCAGCAGCTTACAGGAACAGGCGAATTCACCCCTCCACTTT
.,TRBV3-1/TRBV3-2,TRBJ2-1,.,CASSLQDNEQFF,TGTGCCAGCAGCCTCCAGGACAATGAGCAGTTCTTC
TRBD1,TRBV6-5,TRBJ2-7,.,CASSRGQGSYEQYF,TGTGCCAGCAGTCGCGGACAGGGGAGCTACGAGCAGTACTTC
.,TRBV5-1,TRBJ2-2,.,CASSLVPGKVTGELFF,TGCGCCAGCAGCTTGGTCCCAGGGAAAGTCACCGGGGAGCTGTTTTTT
.,TRBV2,TRBJ2-4,.,CASETENLAKNIQYF,TGTGCCAGCGAGACAGAGAACCTAGCCAAAAACATTCAGTACTTC
.,TRBV7-9,TRBJ1-1,.,CASSRGIEAFF,TGTGCCAGCAGCCGCGGAATTGAAGCTTTCTTT
.,TRBV19,TRBJ1-1,.,CASSIEEAWGTEAFF,TGTGCCAGTAGTATAGAGGAGGCGTGGGGCACTGAAGCTTTCTTT
.,TRBV6-5,TRBJ2-7,.,CASSPRTVSSYEQYF,TGTGCCAGCAGTCCCCGGACAGTTTCTTCCTACGAGCAGTACTTC
TRBD1,TRBV19,TRBJ2-7,.,CASSIMAGGSYEQYF,TGTGCCAGTAGTATTATGGCAGGGGGCTCCTACGAGCAGTACTTC
.,TRBV9,TRBJ1-2,few,CASSVDMRTGKGGYTF,TGTGCCAGCAGCGTAGATATGAGAACAGGGAAAGGTGGCTACACCTTC
.,TRBV6-6,TRBJ1-5,.,CASSYPQGRDQPQHF,TGTGCCAGCAGTTACCCACAGGGCCGCGACCAGCCCCAGCATTTT
.,TRBV3-1/TRBV3-2,TRBJ1-5,.,CASSRGPNQPQHF,TGTGCCAGCAGCCGGGGCCCTAATCAGCCCCAGCATTTT
.,TRBV18,TRBJ1-1,.,CASSRGSYYEAFF,TGTGCCAGCTCACGAGGGAGCTACTATGAAGCTTTCTTT
.,TRBV24-1,TRBJ1-1,.,CATSEGEGTEAFF,TGTGCCACCAGCGAGGGGGAGGGCACTGAAGCTTTCTTT
.,TRBV11-3,TRBJ1-2,once,CASGQSGASGYTF,TGTGCCAGCGGACAATCAGGGGCATCTGGCTACACCTTC
.,TRBV5-1,TRBJ1-2,.,CASSLGGGGNYGYTF,TGCGCCAGCAGCTTGGGTGGCGGGGGAAACTATGGCTACACCTTC
TRBD2,TRBV10-1,TRBJ2-2,.,CASSATGTSGGERTGELFF,TGCGCCAGCAGCGCCACCGGGACTAGCGGGGGGGAAAGGACCGGGGAGCTGTTTTTT
.,TRBV6-5,TRBJ1-3,once,CASRATSSGNTIYF,TGTGCCAGCAGAGCCACGAGCTCTGGAAACACCATATATTTT
TRBD2,TRBV10-1,TRBJ2-3,once,CASSERKAGVNTDTQYF,TGCGCCAGCAGTGAGAGGAAAGCGGGGGTTAACACAGATACGCAGTATTTT
.,TRBV29-1,TRBJ1-1,.,CSVGHRAEAFF,TGCAGCGTTGGTCACAGGGCTGAAGCTTTCTTT
TRBD1,TRBV4-1,TRBJ1-5,.,CASSQEGTGGRNQPQHF,TGCGCCAGCAGCCAAGAAGGGACAGGGGGACGCAATCAGCCCCAGCATTTT
TRBD2,TRBV12-5,TRBJ2-3,.,CASGLVLGGGTDTQYF,TGTGCTAGTGGTTTGGTACTGGGCGGGGGTACAGATACGCAGTATTTT
.,TRBV6-5,TRBJ1-2,.,CASSYGANYGYTF,TGTGCCAGCAGTTACGGGGCAAACTATGGCTACACCTTC
TRBD1,TRBV7-3,TRBJ2-5,.,CASSFEQGALETQYF,TGTGCCAGCAGCTTTGAACAGGGGGCTTTGGAGACCCAGTACTTC
.,TRBV19,TRBJ1-1,.,CASSNGHLNTEAFF,TGTGCCAGTAGTAATGGGCATCTGAACACTGAAGCTTTCTTT
.,TRBV12-5,TRBJ1-5,once,CASGLVVSRGGNQPQHF,TGTGCTAGTGGTTTGGTAGTATCCAGGGGCGGCAATCAGCCCCAGCATTTT